Shown below are 7 T cell receptor beta chains from a single sample sequenced in a study of beta chain features in type 1 diabetes. These receptors' antigens are unknown. The sequenced template was cDNA made from the entire isolated RNA. Some clones are missing from TCRdb's copy, which holds only in-frame ones; the method was immunoSEQ multiplex PCR. The data contain about 650,000 clones, roughly an eighth of them singletons. General observations from the study: Patients with Type 1 diabetes showed moderately but significantly shorter TCRB CDR3s in all four CD4+ subsets.

Sequencing was done on a sample of naive CD4+ T cells from blood. Every receptor here comes from a man aged 25 to 40 with type 1 diabetes.

This clone was seen just once. The chain is built from TRBV19 and TRBJ1-6; 7 nucleotides line up with TRBD1. The CDR3 sequence is 15 residues long. The germline CDR1 and CDR2 sequences are LNHDA and SQIVND (reference sequence). Trimming at V came to 7 bases and at J to 9 bases, leaving 12 bases not matched to a gene. This CDR3 is CASIPSRDRSSPLHF. CDR3 sequence (DNA): TGTGCCAGTATTCCCTCGAGGGACAGAAGTTCACCCCTCCACTTT.

V is TRBV2 and J is TRBJ2-3; possible D gene TRBD1, 5 bases. Germline V gene lookup returns CDR1 SNHLY and CDR2 FYNNEI. The CDR3 has 14 residues. The ends were cut back, 5 bases at V and 5 bases at J, with 14 bases in the middle. CDR3 coding DNA: TGTGCCAGCAGTTCCAGGGAAGTGGGAGATACGCAGTATTTT. Protein: CASSSREVGDTQYF.

The rearrangement uses TRBV6-5 and TRBJ1-2; 8 bases agree with TRBD1. CDR3 length: 14 residues. The trim removed 6 bases at V and 6 bases at J, leaving 9 bases unmatched. Germline loops: CDR1 MNHEY, CDR2 SVGAGI. Here the CDR3 DNA reads TGTGCCAGCAGGACCGGGACAGGTGCCGATGGCTACACCTTC. Translated, it gives CASRTGTGADGYTF.

J is TRBJ1-6 and V is TRBV28; perhaps TRBD1 as D (5 bases). This CDR3 is built from 14 residues. V lost 5 bases and J lost 8, with 13 bases in between. Germline CDR1 reads MDHEN; CDR2 reads SYDVKM. Here the CDR3 reads CASSLQGYDSPLHF. DNA for the CDR3: TGTGCCAGCAGTCTTCAGGGCTACGATTCACCCCTCCACTTT.

This clone was seen a handful of times. The gene calls are TRBV28 and TRBJ2-5; 8 nucleotides agree with TRBD1. Trimming removed 6 bases from V and 7 bases from J; junction bases left unmatched: 13. The CDR3 is 15 amino acids. Germline lookup yields CDR1 MDHEN and CDR2 SYDVKM. CDR3 in amino acids: CASSPGGANTGTQYF. For the CDR3, the DNA is TGTGCCAGCAGCCCAGGGGGCGCGAATACGGGGACCCAGTACTTC.

This clone was recorded a few times. The junction does not match germline at one end; this may be a read error. The chain couples TRBV5-4 to TRBJ1-2; D perhaps matches TRBD1 (5 bases). Germline loops: CDR1 SGHNT, CDR2 YYREEE (reference sequence). The CDR3 covers 12 residues. In DNA, the CDR3 is TGTGCCAGCAGCTTTGGACGGACAAGTTGGCATTTC. This encodes CASSFGRTSWHF.

The chain carries TRBV5-1 and TRBJ2-4; maybe TRBD1 (6 bases). The CDR3 contains 17 residues. Germline V gene lookup returns CDR1 SGHRS and CDR2 YFSETQ. Trimming took off 5 bases at V and 0 bases at J, with 18 bases between the two ends. The DNA of the CDR3 is TGCGCCAGCAGTCCTGAAACAGGGTCCCTAGCCAAAAACATTCAGTACTTC. Its protein product is CASSPETGSLAKNIQYF.